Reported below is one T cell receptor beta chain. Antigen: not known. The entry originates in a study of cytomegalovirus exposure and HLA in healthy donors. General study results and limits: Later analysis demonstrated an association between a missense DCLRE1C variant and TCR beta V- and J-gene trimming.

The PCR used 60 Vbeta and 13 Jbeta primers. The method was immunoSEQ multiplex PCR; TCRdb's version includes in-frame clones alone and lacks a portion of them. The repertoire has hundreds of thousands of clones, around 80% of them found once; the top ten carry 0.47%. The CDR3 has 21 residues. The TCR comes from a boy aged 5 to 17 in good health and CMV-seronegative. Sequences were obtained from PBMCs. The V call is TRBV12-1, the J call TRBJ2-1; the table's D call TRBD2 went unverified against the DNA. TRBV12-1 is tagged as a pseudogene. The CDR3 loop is CASSFETSGNGIMWVTHEQFF. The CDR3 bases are TGTGCCAGCAGCTTTGAGACTAGCGGGAACGGGATAATGTGGGTTACACATGAGCAGTTCTTC.